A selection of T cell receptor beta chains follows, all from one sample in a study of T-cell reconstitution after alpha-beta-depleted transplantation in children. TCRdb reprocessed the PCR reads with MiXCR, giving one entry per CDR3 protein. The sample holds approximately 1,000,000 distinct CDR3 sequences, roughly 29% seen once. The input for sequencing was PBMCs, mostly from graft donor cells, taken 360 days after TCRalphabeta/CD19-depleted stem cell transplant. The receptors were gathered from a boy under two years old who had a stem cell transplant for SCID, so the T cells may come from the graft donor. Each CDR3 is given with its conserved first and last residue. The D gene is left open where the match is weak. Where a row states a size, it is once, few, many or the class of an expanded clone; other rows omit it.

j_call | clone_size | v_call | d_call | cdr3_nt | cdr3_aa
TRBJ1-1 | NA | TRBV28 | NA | TGTGCCAGCAAATGGTTCGACAGCTCAGGAACTGAAGCTTTCTTT | CASKWFDSSGTEAFF
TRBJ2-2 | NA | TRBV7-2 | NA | TGTGCCAGCAGCCGCGATTGGGTTCCCGGGGAGCTGTTTTTT | CASSRDWVPGELFF
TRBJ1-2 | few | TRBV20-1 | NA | TGCAGTGCTAGAGATCAAGGGAATGGCTACACCTTC | CSARDQGNGYTF
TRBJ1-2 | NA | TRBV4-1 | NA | TGCGCCAGCAGCCAAGGTATCGAGGGGAACTATGGCTACACCTTC | CASSQGIEGNYGYTF
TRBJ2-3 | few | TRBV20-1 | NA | TGCAGTGCCCTGGGGGGCACCACAGATACGCAGTATTTT | CSALGGTTDTQYF
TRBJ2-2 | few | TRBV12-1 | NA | TGTGCCAGCAGCTTTTGGGCGAAGGAGAATTCTAGTAACACCGGGGAGCTGTTTTTT | CASSFWAKENSSNTGELFF
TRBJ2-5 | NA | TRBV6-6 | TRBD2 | TGTGCCAGCAGTTATCTGGCGGGGGACCCCCGGTACTTC | CASSYLAGDPRYF
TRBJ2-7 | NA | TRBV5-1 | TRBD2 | TGCGCCAGCTCCCCCGTGTGGGCGCGGACTAGCAAGGATTACGAGCAGTACTTC | CASSPVWARTSKDYEQYF
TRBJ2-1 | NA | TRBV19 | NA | TGTGCCAGTAGCTCCCTGGGGATCTACAATGAGCAGTTCTTC | CASSSLGIYNEQFF
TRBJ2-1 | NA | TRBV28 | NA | TGTGCCAGCAGTCCTAGCACTCCTGGCGGGCATGAGCAGTTCTTC | CASSPSTPGGHEQFF
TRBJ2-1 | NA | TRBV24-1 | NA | TGTGCCACCAGTGATCTGACAGGTCCGTGGGATGAGCAGTTCTTC | CATSDLTGPWDEQFF
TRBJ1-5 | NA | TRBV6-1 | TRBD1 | TGTGCCAGCAGTGAAGCGGGACAGGGCGGCAATCAGCCCCAGCATTTT | CASSEAGQGGNQPQHF
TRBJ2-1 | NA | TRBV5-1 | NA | TGCGCCAGCAGCTTGGAGCCCCTGTCGGGGGGCCGACGGGAGCAGTTCTTC | CASSLEPLSGGRREQFF
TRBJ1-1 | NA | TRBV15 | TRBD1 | TGTGCCACCAGCACCGACAGACAGGGGGTGAACACTGAAGCTTTCTTT | CATSTDRQGVNTEAFF
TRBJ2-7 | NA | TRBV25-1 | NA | TGTGCCAGCAGTATCCAGGGACACGAGCAGTACTTC | CASSIQGHEQYF
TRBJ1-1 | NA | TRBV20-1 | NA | TGCAGTGCTAGTTTACTAGGACCATGGGACACTGAAGCTTTCTTT | CSASLLGPWDTEAFF
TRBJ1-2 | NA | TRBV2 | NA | TGTGCCAGCAGGGGTCGGACCGATAACTATGGCTACACCTTC | CASRGRTDNYGYTF
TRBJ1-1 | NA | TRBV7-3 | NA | TGTGCCAGCAGCCCCCAACGACAGGAAGGGAGGACTGAAGCTTTCTTT | CASSPQRQEGRTEAFF
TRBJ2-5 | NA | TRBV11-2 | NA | TGTGCCAGCAGCTTAGTTGTGGCAGGGAAGTTGTCTCAAGAGACCCAGTACTTC | CASSLVVAGKLSQETQYF
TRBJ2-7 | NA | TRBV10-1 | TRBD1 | TGCGCCAGCACCGGGACAGGGGAAACGATGGGACCCGAGCAGTACTTC | CASTGTGETMGPEQYF
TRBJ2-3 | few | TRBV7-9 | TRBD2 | TGTGCCAGCAGCTTAGCGCTAGCGGGGGCCCAAGATACGCAGTATTTT | CASSLALAGAQDTQYF
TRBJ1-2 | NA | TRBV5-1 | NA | TGCGCCAGCAGCCCGACGGGGCTAGATGGCTACACCTTC | CASSPTGLDGYTF
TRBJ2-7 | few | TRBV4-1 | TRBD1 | TGCGCCAGCAGCCATGTATGGGCAGGGGGATACGAGCAGTACTTC | CASSHVWAGGYEQYF
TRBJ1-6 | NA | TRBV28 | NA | TGTGCCAGCAGTCCGCGTGGGTTAGGCGGAGCTTCACCCCTCCACTTT | CASSPRGLGGASPLHF
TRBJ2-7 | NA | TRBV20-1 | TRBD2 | TGCAGTGCTAGAGATCGGGGGGGCCGTTACGAGCAGTACTTC | CSARDRGGRYEQYF
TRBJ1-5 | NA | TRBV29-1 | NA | TGCAGCGTTGAAGTGGAGGGGGGAAATCAGCCCCAGCATTTT | CSVEVEGGNQPQHF
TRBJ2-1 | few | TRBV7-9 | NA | TGTGCCAGCAGCTTAGCTGTTTGGGAGCAGTTCTTC | CASSLAVWEQFF
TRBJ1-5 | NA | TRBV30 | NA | TGTGCCTGGAGTGTAAGCGGGGGTCGGATACAGCCCCAGCATTTT | CAWSVSGGRIQPQHF
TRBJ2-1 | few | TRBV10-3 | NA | TGTGCCATCAGTGTTATCGGGTATGAGCAGTTCTTC | CAISVIGYEQFF
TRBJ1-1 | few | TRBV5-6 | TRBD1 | TGTGCCAGCAGCACCAGGGGGGCCATGAACACTGAAGCTTTCTTT | CASSTRGAMNTEAFF
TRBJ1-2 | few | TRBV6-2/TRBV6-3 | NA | TGTGCCAGCACTGGGGGCTATGGCTACACCTTC | CASTGGYGYTF
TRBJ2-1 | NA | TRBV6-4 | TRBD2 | TGTGCCAGCAGTGAGGGGAGCGGGGGGGCATCTAACAACAATGAGCAGTTCTTC | CASSEGSGGASNNNEQFF
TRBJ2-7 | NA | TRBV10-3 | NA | TGTGCCATCAGTGGGGAGCCAGACTACGAGCAGTACTTC | CAISGEPDYEQYF
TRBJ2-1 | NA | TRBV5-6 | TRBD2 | TGTGCCAGCAGCCCCGTAGCGGGGGGGCTCTACAATGAGCAGTTCTTC | CASSPVAGGLYNEQFF
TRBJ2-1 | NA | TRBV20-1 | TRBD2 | TGCAGTGCCAAAAAGCTGGGGGGGTCCTACAATGAGCAGTTCTTC | CSAKKLGGSYNEQFF
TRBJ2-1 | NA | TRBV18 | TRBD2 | TGTGCCAGCTCAAGGCTAGCGGCGAACAATGAGCAGTTCTTC | CASSRLAANNEQFF
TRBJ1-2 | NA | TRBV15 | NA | TGTGCCACCAGAGGGGAGACAGACTATGGCTACACCTTC | CATRGETDYGYTF
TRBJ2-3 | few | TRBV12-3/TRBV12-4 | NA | TGTGCCAGCAGTTCTATCGGCGGCGGCACAGATACGCAGTATTTT | CASSSIGGGTDTQYF
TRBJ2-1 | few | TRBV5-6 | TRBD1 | TGTGCCAGCAGACAGGACAGGGGTCAGCAGTTCTTC | CASRQDRGQQFF
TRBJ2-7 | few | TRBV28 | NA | TGTGCCAGCAGTTTTAGGTTCGGGCAGCCCGAGCAGTACTTC | CASSFRFGQPEQYF